The rows below give T cell receptor beta chains drawn from one sample of a study of T cells after yellow fever vaccination. TCRdb reprocessed the 5' RACE reads via MiXCR and lists one record per CDR3 protein. The sample consists of around 310,000 distinct CDR3 sequences, 4% to 5.5% of them appearing once. The specimen comprised PBMCs, sampled 15 days after the yellow fever booster vaccination. The receptors originated from a man aged 18-30 years who received the YFV17D yellow fever vaccine. Each CDR3 is given with its conserved first and last residue.

TRBV2,TRBJ1-6,CASRGGYSRAPLHF
TRBV18,TRBJ1-1,CASSPQGITEAFF
TRBV20-1,TRBJ2-6,CSARERVHSGANVLTF
TRBV7-9,TRBJ2-1,CASSPRTSEGSYNEQFF
TRBV7-2,TRBJ2-2,CASSPSSDTGELFF
TRBV12-3/TRBV12-4,TRBJ2-2,CASSDNYDTGELFF
TRBV6-6,TRBJ1-2,CASSVDRGRLYGYTF
TRBV7-2,TRBJ1-5,CASSDWGGAGQPQHF
TRBV30,TRBJ2-3,CAVGLAGGLDTQYF
TRBV5-1,TRBJ2-7,CASSLRSEYEQYF
TRBV15,TRBJ2-4,CATSRDREGGNIQYF
TRBV5-1,TRBJ2-6,CASSPGVGANVLTF
TRBV6-5,TRBJ2-3,CASSYSGGGLTDTQYF
TRBV10-2,TRBJ2-1,CASTAGVVNEQFF
TRBV7-2,TRBJ2-1,CASSLVSSGGAYNEQFF
TRBV18,TRBJ2-5,CASSLLGHRNQETQYF
TRBV7-9,TRBJ2-2,CASSFERQDTGELFF
TRBV7-2,TRBJ2-5,CASSLESGDQETQYF
TRBV12-3/TRBV12-4,TRBJ1-4,CASSLGWVRTTNEKLFF
TRBV9,TRBJ2-5,CASSVRDGQTRETQYF
TRBV12-3/TRBV12-4,TRBJ1-5,CASSIHVGSNQPQHF
TRBV7-2,TRBJ1-3,CASSSRGTGFGNTIYF
TRBV7-8,TRBJ2-5,CASSVGAETQYF
TRBV29-1,TRBJ2-5,CSVAYRGLETQYF
TRBV7-8,TRBJ2-3,CASSLETPYLITDTQYF
TRBV12-3/TRBV12-4,TRBJ1-5,CASSPDRNNQPQHF
TRBV5-1,TRBJ2-4,CASSLVGGQYIQYF
TRBV7-9,TRBJ2-3,CATKEGGTDTQYF
TRBV5-1,TRBJ2-1,CASSLMEGRNNEQFF
TRBV11-2,TRBJ2-3,CASSFTSGGSTDTQYF
TRBV7-2,TRBJ2-7,CASTQGGHQFYEQYF
TRBV12-3/TRBV12-4,TRBJ1-4,CASNKGSWEETNEKLFF
TRBV6-2/TRBV6-3,TRBJ2-3,CASSPGATHTDTQYF
TRBV7-2,TRBJ2-5,CASSQRQTQYF
TRBV20-1,TRBJ1-5,CSASREGAYSNQPQHF
TRBV4-2,TRBJ2-5,CASSLRGPTSGVETQYF
TRBV3-1,TRBJ1-5,CASSQAGGHQPQHF
TRBV20-1,TRBJ2-2,CSASRADSPTGELFF
TRBV6-4,TRBJ2-2,CASSAHLSGELFF
TRBV5-1,TRBJ2-3,CASSSSTGRDTQYF
TRBV28,TRBJ1-3,CASSFPTGRYSGNTIYF
TRBV4-1,TRBJ2-1,CASSQDWTGPYNEQFF
TRBV10-3,TRBJ2-2,CAISEPGTGTGELFF
TRBV2,TRBJ1-2,CASRDRGGGYTF
TRBV12-3/TRBV12-4,TRBJ1-4,CASSLRSTNEKLFF
TRBV7-9,TRBJ2-5,CASSPGDVTQYF
TRBV5-1,TRBJ1-4,CASSQQTGSREKLFF
TRBV7-2,TRBJ2-2,CASSRQGTTGELFF
TRBV4-3,TRBJ1-2,CASSQDRGNGYTF
TRBV10-2,TRBJ2-7,CASSEALAELSYEQYF
TRBV7-9,TRBJ1-1,CASSLVGVLGTEAFF
TRBV10-2,TRBJ2-1,CASQGDEQFF
TRBV5-6,TRBJ2-3,CASSDGPAGADTQYF
TRBV29-1,TRBJ2-5,CSVAGQQETQYF